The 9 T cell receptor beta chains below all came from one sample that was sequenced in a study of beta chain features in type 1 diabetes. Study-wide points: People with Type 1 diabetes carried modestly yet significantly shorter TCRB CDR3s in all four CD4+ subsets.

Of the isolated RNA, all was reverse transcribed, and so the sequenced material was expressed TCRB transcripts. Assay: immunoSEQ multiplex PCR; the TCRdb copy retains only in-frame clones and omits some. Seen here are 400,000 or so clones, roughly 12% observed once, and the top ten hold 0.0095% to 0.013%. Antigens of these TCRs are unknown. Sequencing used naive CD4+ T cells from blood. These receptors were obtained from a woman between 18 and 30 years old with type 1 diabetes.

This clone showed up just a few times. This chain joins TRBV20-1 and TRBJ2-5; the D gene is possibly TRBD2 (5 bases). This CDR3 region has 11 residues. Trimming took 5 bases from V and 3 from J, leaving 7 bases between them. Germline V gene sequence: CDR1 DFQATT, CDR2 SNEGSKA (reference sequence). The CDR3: CSASAEETQYF. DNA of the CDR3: TGCAGTGCTTCAGCGGAAGAGACCCAGTACTTC.

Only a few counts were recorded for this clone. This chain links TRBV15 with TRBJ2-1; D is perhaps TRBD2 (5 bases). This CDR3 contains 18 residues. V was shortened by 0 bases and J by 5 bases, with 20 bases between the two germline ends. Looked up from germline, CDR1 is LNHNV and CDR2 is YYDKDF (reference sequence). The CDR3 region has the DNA TGTGCCACCAGCAGAGATGCAGCCCTAGCAACAACACACAATGAGCAGTTCTTC. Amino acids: CATSRDAALATTHNEQFF.

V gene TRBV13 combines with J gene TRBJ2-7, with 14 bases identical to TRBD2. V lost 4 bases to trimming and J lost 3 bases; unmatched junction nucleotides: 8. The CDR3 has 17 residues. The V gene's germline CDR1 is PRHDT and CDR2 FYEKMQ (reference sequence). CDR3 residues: CASSSDGLAGGLYEQYF. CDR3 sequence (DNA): TGTGCCAGCAGCTCGGACGGACTAGCGGGGGGCCTCTACGAGCAGTACTTC.

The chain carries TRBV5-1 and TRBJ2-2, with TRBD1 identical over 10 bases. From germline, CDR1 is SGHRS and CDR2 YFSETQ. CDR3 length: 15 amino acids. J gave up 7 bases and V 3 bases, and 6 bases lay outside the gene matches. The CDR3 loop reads CASSWDRGRNGELFF. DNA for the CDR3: TGCGCCAGCAGCTGGGACAGGGGAAGGAACGGGGAGCTGTTTTTT.

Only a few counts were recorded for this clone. This CDR3 is CATNPGLAGGSGETQYF. The DNA of the CDR3 is TGTGCCACCAACCCGGGACTAGCGGGAGGGTCAGGGGAGACCCAGTACTTC. This rearrangement joins TRBV15 to TRBJ2-5; TRBD2 agrees at 16 bases. Germline V gene data show CDR1 as LNHNV and CDR2 as YYDKDF (reference sequence). This CDR3 is built from 17 residues. The V gene end was trimmed by 7 bases and the J gene end by 5 bases; junction bases not matched to a gene: 10.

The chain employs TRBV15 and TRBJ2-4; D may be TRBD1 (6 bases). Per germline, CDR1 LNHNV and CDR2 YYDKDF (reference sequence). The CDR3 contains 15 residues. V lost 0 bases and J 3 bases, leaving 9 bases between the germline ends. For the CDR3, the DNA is TGTGCCACCAGCAGAGATCCCAGGGGCAAAAACATTCAGTACTTC. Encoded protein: CATSRDPRGKNIQYF.

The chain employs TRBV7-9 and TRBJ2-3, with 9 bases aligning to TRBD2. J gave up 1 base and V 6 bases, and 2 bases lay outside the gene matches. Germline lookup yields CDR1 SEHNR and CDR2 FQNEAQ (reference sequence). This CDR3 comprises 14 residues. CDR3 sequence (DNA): TGTGCCAGCAGGATAGCGGGGGGCACAGATACGCAGTATTTT. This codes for CASRIAGGTDTQYF. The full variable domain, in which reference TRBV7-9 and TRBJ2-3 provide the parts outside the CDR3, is DTGVSQNPRHKITKRGQNVTFRCDPISEHNRLYWYRQTLGQGPEFLTYFQNEAQLEKSRLLSDRFSAERPKGSFSTLEIQRTEQGDSAMYLCASRIAGGTDTQYFGPGTRLTVL.

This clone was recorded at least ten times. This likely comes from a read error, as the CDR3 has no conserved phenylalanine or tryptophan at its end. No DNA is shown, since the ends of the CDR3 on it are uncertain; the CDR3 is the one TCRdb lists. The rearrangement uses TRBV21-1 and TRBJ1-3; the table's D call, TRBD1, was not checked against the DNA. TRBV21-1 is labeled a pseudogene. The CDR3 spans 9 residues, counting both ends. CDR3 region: CASSAEQGN.

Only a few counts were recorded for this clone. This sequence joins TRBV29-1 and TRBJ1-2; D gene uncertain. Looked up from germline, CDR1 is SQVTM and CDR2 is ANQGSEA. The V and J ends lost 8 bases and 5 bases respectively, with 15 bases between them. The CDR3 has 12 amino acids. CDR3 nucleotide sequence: TGCAGCTTTCGGAACAGCCAGTATGGCTACACCTTC. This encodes CSFRNSQYGYTF.